This TCR beta chain is drawn from a study of T cell responses to AZD1222 COVID-19 vaccine. Study-level background: Second-dose intervals of approximately 4 or approximately 12 weeks were pooled.

A word on this clone: What it binds is not known.

Assay used: immunoSEQ multiplex PCR; TCRdb lists only in-frame clones, some missing. The sample has around 180,000 clones; around 88% are singletons. Germline CDR1 is LGHNA and CDR2 is YSLEER. CDR3 length: 14 residues. V shed 3 bases, J shed 8 bases, and the junction held 4 bases outside the gene matches. Findings and limits, study-wide: Unmutated regions of variants are reportedly targeted by nearly half of spike-specific TCRs. Clonal diversity may have been underestimated, and the donors were mostly white British, with more females than males. The CD4 TCRs associated with vaccination extended across spike and predominated at 160-218 and 743-854.

The chain recombines TRBV4-3 with TRBJ1-4, with 9 bases matching TRBD1. The starting material was peripheral blood, obtained on day 0 of AZD1222 vaccination. This sequence was found in an adult in good health. CDR3 coding DNA: TGCGCCAGCAGCCAGGGGACAGGGTACGAAAAACTGTTTTTT. It codes for CASSQGTGYEKLFF.